The 26 T cell receptor beta chains listed next were all sequenced from one sample in a study of beta chain features in type 1 diabetes. As every portion of the isolated RNA was reverse transcribed, the sequencing read expressed TCRB transcripts. Produced via immunoSEQ multiplex PCR; TCRdb's table is partial and in-frame only. The sample has 640,000 or so clones; under 15% are singletons. Their antigens are not known. Overall study findings and caveats: All four CD4+ subsets of Type 1 diabetes patients contained TCRB CDR3s that were moderately but significantly shorter.

Material for sequencing was naive CD4+ T cells from blood. Receptors originate from a young man with type 1 diabetes.

This clone was counted only a few times. The chain joins TRBV18 to TRBJ1-5; a possible D gene is TRBD1 (5 bases). Germline assignment: CDR1 KGHSH and CDR2 LQKENI. V lost 2 bases to trimming and J lost 3 bases, with 14 bases between them. The CDR3 contains 16 residues. CDR3 sequence: CASSPSRDGNNQPQHF. CDR3 in DNA: TGTGCCAGCTCACCATCTAGGGACGGGAACAATCAGCCCCAGCATTTT. Complete variable domain (other parts from reference TRBV18 and TRBJ1-5): NAGVMQNPRHLVRRRGQEARLRCSPMKGHSHVYWYRQLPEEGLKFMVYLQKENIIDESGMPKERFSAEFPKEGPSILRIQQVVRGDSAAYFCASSPSRDGNNQPQHFGDGTRLSIL.

This sequence joins TRBV5-1 and TRBJ2-1; no clear D gene. The germline V and J ends were trimmed by 0 bases and 10 bases, with 14 bases remaining between them. The CDR3 consists of 14 residues. Germline V gene data show CDR1 as SGHRS and CDR2 as YFSETQ. CDR3 coding DNA: TGCGCCAGCAGCTTGGGCCCCACTTCCTACGAGCAGTTCTTC. It codes for CASSLGPTSYEQFF.

The CDR3 protein is CASSQTGTGDGYTF. In DNA form, the CDR3 reads TGCGCCAGCAGCCAAACCGGGACAGGGGATGGCTACACCTTC. The chain combines TRBV4-1 with TRBJ1-2; 10 bases are shared with TRBD1. The ends lost 2 bases at V and 6 bases at J; junction bases unmatched: 3. Germline loops: CDR1 MGHRA, CDR2 YSYEKL. The CDR3 has 14 amino acids.

This clone has only a few counts. The chain recombines TRBV30 with TRBJ1-2; D is undetermined. The length of the CDR3 is 14 residues. The V and J ends lost 2 bases and 3 bases respectively, with 13 bases between them. Germline-derived CDR1 and CDR2 are GTSNPN and SVGIG (reference sequence). CDR3 amino acids: CAWSYPQADYGYTF. The CDR3 nucleotides read TGTGCCTGGAGTTACCCCCAGGCGGACTATGGCTACACCTTC.

This clone was observed a handful of times. The same CDR3 arises from other DNA sequences in this sample as well. The rearrangement joins TRBV18 to TRBJ2-2; no clear D gene. V gave up 5 bases and J gave up 0 bases, with 1 base separating them. The CDR3 totals 12 residues. Germline CDR1 reads KGHSH; CDR2 reads LQKENI. The CDR3, as DNA: TGTGCCAGCTCAACGAACACCGGGGAGCTGTTTTTT. This codes for CASSTNTGELFF.

This clone occurred a few times. V usage is TRBV7-9 and J usage is TRBJ1-1, with 8 nucleotides matching TRBD1. V was clipped by 5 bases and J by 1 base; unmatched bases: 6. The CDR3 runs 15 residues. Germline V CDR1 and CDR2: SEHNR, FQNEAQ (reference sequence). The CDR3 DNA reads TGTGCCAGCAGCCTTCGGACAGGGTGGAACACTGAAGCTTTCTTT. The encoded protein is CASSLRTGWNTEAFF.

The chain recombines TRBV27 with TRBJ2-3; no definite D call. There are 13 residues in the CDR3. V shed 4 bases and J shed 1 base, with 6 bases lying between them. Germline-derived CDR1 and CDR2 are MNHEY and SMNVEV (reference sequence). CDR3 sequence: CASSSARTDTQYF. The CDR3 coding sequence is TGTGCCAGCAGTTCGGCACGCACAGATACGCAGTATTTT.

This clone was counted between two and nine times. This chain uses TRBV4-1 with TRBJ2-3; a weak D match, TRBD2 (6 bases). The germline CDR1 and CDR2 sequences are MGHRA and YSYEKL. Deletions cut 2 bases from V and 8 bases from J, with 17 bases between. CDR3 size: 15 residues. CDR3 coding DNA: TGCGCCAGCAGCCAAACGGGGCTAGCGTTGGGTACGCAGTATTTT. This encodes CASSQTGLALGTQYF.

This clone was detected only a few times. V is TRBV11-2 and J is TRBJ2-3; 7 positions match TRBD1. This CDR3 is built from 16 residues. Germline CDR1 SGHAT, CDR2 FQNNGV. V lost 6 bases to trimming and J lost 2 bases; unmatched junction nucleotides: 11. CDR3 in amino acids: CASRETGVTYTDTQYF. CDR3 bases: TGTGCCAGCAGGGAAACAGGGGTAACGTACACAGATACGCAGTATTTT.

The genes are TRBV2 and TRBJ1-2; D might be TRBD1 (5 bases). There are 12 residues in the CDR3. Per the germline V gene, CDR1 is SNHLY and CDR2 is FYNNEI. The V gene lost 11 bases and the J gene lost 2 bases, with 12 bases spanning the gap. CDR3 protein: CAGGDTNYGYTF. The CDR3 nucleotides are TGTGCCGGGGGGGATACCAACTATGGCTACACCTTC. The full variable domain, its missing parts supplied by reference TRBV2 and TRBJ1-2, is EPEVTQTPSHQVTQMGQEVILRCVPISNHLYFYWYRQILGQKVEFLVSFYNNEISEKSEIFDDQFSVERPDGSNFTLKIRSTKLEDSAMYFCAGGDTNYGYTFGSGTRLTVV.

The chain recombines TRBV5-1 with TRBJ1-2; 9 bases agree with TRBD1. V lost 0 bases, J lost 2 bases, and 2 bases stayed unmatched. Germline V gene lookup returns CDR1 SGHRS and CDR2 YFSETQ. This CDR3 contains 15 residues. CDR3 residues: CASSLAGQGNYGYTF. In DNA form, the CDR3 reads TGCGCCAGCAGCTTGGCCGGACAGGGGAACTATGGCTACACCTTC.

This clone was seen more than once but under ten times. J is TRBJ2-7 and V is TRBV30, with D unresolved. The V and J ends lost 4 bases and 0 bases respectively, with 10 bases between them. The V gene's germline CDR1 is GTSNPN and CDR2 SVGIG (reference sequence). The CDR3 has 13 amino acids. CDR3: CAWTSINSYEQYF. The CDR3 DNA follows: TGTGCCTGGACCAGTATCAACTCCTACGAGCAGTACTTC.

This clone came up a few times. V and J are TRBV9 and TRBJ2-2; D perhaps matches TRBD1 (5 bases). Trimming shortened V by 0 bases and J by 2 bases, and 8 bases separated the two germline ends. The CDR3 sequence is 15 residues long. CDR1 SGDLS and CDR2 YYNGEE come from the germline V gene. The CDR3 here is CASSVGQRNTGELFF. CDR3 DNA sequence: TGTGCCAGCAGCGTAGGACAGAGAAACACCGGGGAGCTGTTTTTT.

This clone turned up a few times. The same CDR3 arises from other DNA sequences in this sample as well. This chain joins TRBV29-1 and TRBJ1-1; perhaps TRBD1 as D (6 bases). V lost 7 bases to trimming and J lost 0 bases, with 12 bases between them. The V gene's germline CDR1 is SQVTM and CDR2 ANQGSEA. The CDR3 covers 13 residues. The CDR3 here is CSAGGRLNTEAFF. CDR3 sequence (DNA): TGCAGCGCGGGGGGCAGGTTGAACACTGAAGCTTTCTTT. The full variable domain, in which reference TRBV29-1 and TRBJ1-1 provide the parts outside the CDR3, is SAVISQKPSRDICQRGTSLTIQCQVDSQVTMMFWYRQQPGQSLTLIATANQGSEATYESGFVIDKFPISRPNLTFSTLTVSNMSPEDSSIYLCSAGGRLNTEAFFGQGTRLTVV.

The V gene is TRBV6-4, the J gene TRBJ1-1, with a tentative D call TRBD1 (5 bases). The CDR3 runs 17 residues. Germline loops: CDR1 MRHNA, CDR2 SNTAGT. Trimming removed 0 bases at V and 5 bases at J, with 19 bases between. The CDR3 DNA reads TGTGCCAGCAGTGACTCCCCTGTTTGGGGGGAAAGTACTGAAGCTTTCTTT. This gives the protein CASSDSPVWGESTEAFF.

This clone was counted only a few times. The CDR3 bases are TGTGCCAGCAGCAAAGGAGGGGGCGAGCAGTACTTC. As protein: CASSKGGGEQYF. The genes are TRBV7-2 and TRBJ2-7; either TRBD1 or TRBD2 may fit D (6 bases each). The V end was cut by 5 bases, the J end by 6 bases, with 11 bases between. Per the germline V gene, CDR1 is SGHTA and CDR2 is FQGNSA. This CDR3 contains 12 residues.

This sequence joins TRBV25-1 and TRBJ1-1; 7 nucleotides match TRBD1. The V gene end was trimmed by 5 bases and the J gene end by 3 bases; junction bases not matched to a gene: 3. Germline assignment: CDR1 MGHDK and CDR2 SYGVNS. The CDR3 contains 13 residues. The CDR3 region has the DNA TGTGCCAGCAGTAGGGGGCCGGACACTGAAGCTTTCTTT. Its protein product is CASSRGPDTEAFF.

This clone came up a few times. J is TRBJ2-7 and V is TRBV6-5; unclear D gene. The CDR3 extends over 14 amino acids. Deletions cut 6 bases from V and 0 bases from J, with 12 bases between. Germline V CDR1 and CDR2: MNHEY, SVGAGI. In DNA, the CDR3 is TGTGCCAGCAGATGGTCTAGGGACTCCTACGAGCAGTACTTC. Translated, it gives CASRWSRDSYEQYF.

The rearrangement uses TRBV9 and TRBJ1-6; TRBD1 aligns across 7 bases. This CDR3 contains 15 residues. Germline lookup yields CDR1 SGDLS and CDR2 YYNGEE. The V gene end was trimmed by 3 bases and the J gene end by 10 bases; junction bases not matched to a gene: 10. Here the CDR3 reads CASSGSGTAESPLHF. The DNA of the CDR3 is TGTGCCAGCAGCGGGTCCGGGACAGCTGAATCACCCCTCCACTTT.

V usage is TRBV19 and J usage is TRBJ1-2; TRBD1 is a possible D gene (5 bases). V was clipped by 5 bases and J by 5 bases, with 12 bases between them. In germline, CDR1 is LNHDA, CDR2 SQIVND (reference sequence). This CDR3 is 13 amino acids long. CDR3 DNA sequence: TGTGCCAGTAGTGTCGACAAGGGGTATGGCTACACCTTC. Its protein product is CASSVDKGYGYTF.

This chain uses TRBV10-3 with TRBJ1-1; TRBD1 is a possible D gene (5 bases). The length of the CDR3 is 17 residues. Germline lookup yields CDR1 ENHRY and CDR2 SYGVKD. The V end lost 0 bases, the J end lost 0 bases, and 14 bases lay between the germline ends. The CDR3 sequence: CAISESSGAPMNTEAFF. In DNA form, the CDR3 reads TGTGCCATCAGTGAGTCTTCCGGGGCACCTATGAACACTGAAGCTTTCTTT.

The sample holds a few counts of this clone. This chain joins TRBV7-2 and TRBJ2-5, with 7 bases aligning to TRBD2. This CDR3 contains 15 residues. The V gene's germline CDR1 is SGHTA and CDR2 FQGNSA. V trimming: 1 base; J trimming: 1 base; junction bases outside the gene matches: 3. The DNA for the CDR3 is TGTGCCAGCAGCTTAGTGGGGACTACCCAAGAGACCCAGTACTTC. Protein sequence: CASSLVGTTQETQYF.

This chain links TRBV19 with TRBJ2-5; D possibly corresponds to TRBD1 (5 bases). The V end was cut by 6 bases, the J end by 2 bases, with 13 bases between. Germline CDR1 and CDR2: LNHDA and SQIVND (reference sequence). The CDR3 sequence is 14 residues long. CDR3 amino acids: CASSYRRRQETQYF. The DNA for the CDR3 is TGTGCCAGTAGCTACAGGCGTAGACAAGAGACCCAGTACTTC.

This chain uses TRBV4-2 with TRBJ2-1; 10 bases map to TRBD2. Germline trimming cut 4 bases from V and 10 bases from J; bases unmatched to any gene: 10. The germline V gene encodes CDR1 LGHNA and CDR2 YNFKEQ. This CDR3 has 15 amino acids. The chain's CDR3 is CASSPTLAGVGEQFF. CDR3 bases: TGTGCCAGCAGCCCGACTCTAGCGGGGGTGGGGGAGCAGTTCTTC.

To note about this clone: The same CDR3 is also encoded by other DNA sequences in this sample. This chain connects TRBV29-1 to TRBJ2-5; a weak D match, TRBD1 (5 bases). V was clipped by 3 bases and J by 5 bases, with 10 bases between them. Germline values: CDR1 SQVTM, CDR2 ANQGSEA. This CDR3 is 12 amino acids long. The chain's CDR3 is CSVDRVRETQYF. In DNA form, the CDR3 reads TGCAGCGTTGACAGGGTTCGGGAGACCCAGTACTTC.

The chain uses TRBV5-4 and TRBJ2-3, with a possible D match to TRBD1 (6 bases). CDR3 length: 16 residues. V lost 4 bases and J lost 0, with 15 bases in between. CDR1 is SGHNT, CDR2 YYREEE, per germline (reference sequence). The CDR3 nucleotides are TGTGCCAGCAGCGGCTACCTCACAGGGAGCACAGATACGCAGTATTTT. Translated: CASSGYLTGSTDTQYF.